Reported below is one T cell receptor beta chain. TCRdb keeps only in-frame clones here, not all; method: immunoSEQ multiplex PCR. The table has 65,000 to 70,000 clones, 75% to 90% seen once. The data originate from a study of technical replicates of blood from several donors. Trimming took 1 base from V and 1 from J; bases not matched to a gene: 1. CDR3 size: 16 residues. Germline loops: CDR1 SGHDT, CDR2 YYEEEE. The sequencing input was PBMCs. The chain carries TRBV5-6 and TRBJ2-3, with 12 bases lining up with TRBD2. This clonotype was sampled from a human donor in good health. Some clones in this sample may be carry-over from other donors' samples. CDR3 in amino acids: CASSLTSGGRTDTQYF. In DNA, the CDR3 is TGTGCCAGCAGCTTGACTAGCGGGGGGCGCACAGATACGCAGTATTTT.